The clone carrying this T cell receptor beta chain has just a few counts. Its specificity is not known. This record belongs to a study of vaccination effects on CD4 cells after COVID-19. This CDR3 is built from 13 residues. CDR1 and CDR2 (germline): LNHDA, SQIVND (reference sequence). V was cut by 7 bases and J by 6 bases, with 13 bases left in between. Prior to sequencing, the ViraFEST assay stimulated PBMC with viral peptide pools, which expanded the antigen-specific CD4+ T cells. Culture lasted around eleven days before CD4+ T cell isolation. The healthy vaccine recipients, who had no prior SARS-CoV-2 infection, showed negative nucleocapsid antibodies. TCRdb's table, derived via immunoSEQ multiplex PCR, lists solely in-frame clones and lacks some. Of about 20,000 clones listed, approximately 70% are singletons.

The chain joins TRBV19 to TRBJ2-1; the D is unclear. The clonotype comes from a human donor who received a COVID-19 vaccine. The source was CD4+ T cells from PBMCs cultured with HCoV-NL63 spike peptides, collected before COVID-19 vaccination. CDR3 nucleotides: TGTGCCAGTAACGCCCAGTGGGGCAATGAGCAGTTCTTC. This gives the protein CASNAQWGNEQFF. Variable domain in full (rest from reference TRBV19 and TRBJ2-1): DGGITQSPKYLFRKEGQNVTLSCEQNLNHDAMYWYRQDPGQGLRLIYYSQIVNDFQKGDIAEGYSVSREKKESFPLTVTSAQKNPTAFYLCASNAQWGNEQFFGPGTRLTVL.